Listed here are 7 T cell receptor beta chains from one sample, sequenced in a study of response to subunit inactivated influenza vaccine. In TCRdb, the RT-PCR reads were re-called with MiXCR into one record per CDR3 protein. The table lists about 530,000 distinct CDR3 sequences, roughly 10% of them singletons. Sequenced material: PBMCs from blood, taken on the day of vaccination. The source of these receptors is a man over 45 who received an inactivated influenza vaccine.

Only a few counts were recorded for this clonotype. This rearrangement joins TRBV20-1 to TRBJ1-2; 11 nucleotides agree with TRBD1. V was clipped by 0 bases and J by 10 bases; unmatched bases: 7. Germline loops: CDR1 DFQATT, CDR2 SNEGSKA (reference sequence). The CDR3 is 14 residues long. CDR3 residues: CSARDRTGGNSYTF. CDR3 DNA: TGCAGTGCTAGAGATAGGACAGGGGGCAATTCCTACACCTTC.

This clonotype was counted between two and nine times. The rearrangement joins TRBV28 to TRBJ2-2, with 8 bases that match TRBD2. Germline V gene sequence: CDR1 MDHEN, CDR2 SYDVKM. This CDR3 has 16 residues. After removal of 6 bases from V and 4 bases from J, the junction contained 10 bases not matched to a gene. CDR3 sequence reads: CASSRASAGVTGELFF. CDR3 sequence (DNA): TGTGCCAGCAGCCGGGCGTCAGCGGGAGTCACCGGGGAGCTGTTTTTT. Using reference TRBV28 and TRBJ2-2 for the parts outside the CDR3, the full variable domain is DVKVTQSSRYLVKRTGEKVFLECVQDMDHENMFWYRQDPGLGLRLIYFSYDVKMKEKGDIPEGYSVSREKKERFSLILESASTNQTSMYLCASSRASAGVTGELFFGEGSRLTVL.

The rearrangement joins TRBV5-1 to TRBJ2-1, with a tentative D call TRBD1 (6 bases). Germline loops: CDR1 SGHRS, CDR2 YFSETQ. V lost 6 bases, J lost 8 bases, and 18 bases lay in between. The CDR3 has 14 residues. CDR3 loop: CASTWTATIDEQFF. The CDR3 nucleotides read TGCGCCAGCACATGGACAGCCACTATCGATGAGCAGTTCTTC.

This clonotype was observed many times. The CDR3 nucleotides are TGTGCCAGCAGCTTACGGACTAGCGGCACAGATACGCAGTATTTT. This sequence encodes CASSLRTSGTDTQYF. J is TRBJ2-3 and V is TRBV7-2; 9 bases agree with TRBD2. This CDR3 has 15 amino acids. Germline V gives CDR1 SGHTA, CDR2 FQGNSA. V shed 2 bases and J 1 base; nucleotides not matched to a gene: 1.

The rearrangement uses TRBV6-1 and TRBJ2-7; 14 bases match TRBD2. The CDR3 runs 14 residues. Trimming removed 6 bases from V and 6 bases from J; junction bases left unmatched: 4. Looked up from germline, CDR1 is MNHNS and CDR2 is SASEGT. The CDR3 DNA follows: TGTGCCAGCAGGGCGGGACTAGCGGGAGTCGAGCAGTACTTC. It encodes CASRAGLAGVEQYF.

This clonotype was found many times. The chain combines TRBV3-1 with TRBJ2-7; D ambiguous. The CDR3 length is 14 residues. V was cut by 0 bases and J by 1 base, with 7 bases left in between. Germline V gene sequence: CDR1 LGHDT, CDR2 YNNKEL (reference sequence). CDR3 DNA: TGTGCCAGCAGCCAAGACTCCGGTTCCTACGAGCAGTACTTC. Translating gives CASSQDSGSYEQYF.

This clonotype showed up many times. The rearrangement links TRBV4-3 to TRBJ2-2, with 7 bases lining up with TRBD1. CDR1 and CDR2 from the germline V gene are LGHNA and YSLEER. The CDR3 extends over 15 amino acids. V shed 4 bases, J shed 0 bases, and the junction held 2 bases outside the gene matches. The DNA of the CDR3 is TGCGCCAGCAGCCTGGGACAGCCGAACACCGGGGAGCTGTTTTTT. Its translation: CASSLGQPNTGELFF.